The 22 T cell receptor beta chains below were found in one sample sequenced in a study of cytomegalovirus exposure and HLA in healthy donors. Assay: immunoSEQ multiplex PCR; the TCRdb copy retains only in-frame clones and omits some. The sample records about 130,000 clones, 80% to 90% being singletons. The sequencing input was PBMCs. The source is a woman under 30 in good health and CMV-seronegative.

The V call is TRBV9, the J call TRBJ1-2; 7 bases line up with TRBD1. Losses at the gene ends were 4 bases for V and 8 bases for J; bases not matched to a gene: 8. The CDR3 totals 13 residues. Germline V CDR1 and CDR2: SGDLS, YYNGEE. The CDR3 nucleotides read TGTGCCAGCAGCCCAGGGGGACTCAGCGGCTACACCTTC. Protein sequence: CASSPGGLSGYTF.

The chain carries TRBV7-3 and TRBJ2-3; 8 positions match TRBD2. Per germline, CDR1 SGHTA and CDR2 FQGTGA. The CDR3 runs to 16 residues. After removal of 5 bases from V and 4 bases from J, the junction contained 11 bases not matched to a gene. The chain's CDR3 is CASSPSGGGRADTQYF. As DNA, the CDR3 is TGTGCCAGCAGCCCCTCGGGGGGGGGCCGGGCAGATACGCAGTATTTT.

The chain joins TRBV5-4 to TRBJ1-1, with TRBD1 matching over 9 bases. Trimming removed 5 bases from V and 5 bases from J; junction bases left unmatched: 7. Looked up from germline, CDR1 is SGHNT and CDR2 is YYREEE (reference sequence). This CDR3 has 14 residues. CDR3 amino acids: CASSWTGVRTEAFF. CDR3 bases: TGTGCCAGCAGTTGGACAGGGGTTAGGACTGAAGCTTTCTTT. Full variable domain (outside the CDR3, taken from reference TRBV5-4 and TRBJ1-1): ETGVTQSPTHLIKTRGQQVTLRCSSQSGHNTVSWYQQALGQGPQFIFQYYREEENGRGNFPPRFSGLQFPNYSSELNVNALELDDSALYLCASSWTGVRTEAFFGQGTRLTVV.

This clone was seen once. The rearrangement links TRBV5-6 to TRBJ1-4; D is undetermined. V was shortened by 4 bases and J by 8 bases, with 9 bases between the two germline ends. CDR3 size: 12 residues. Germline V gives CDR1 SGHDT, CDR2 YYEEEE. This chain's CDR3 is CASSPAGEKLFF. The DNA for the CDR3 is TGTGCCAGCAGCCCGGCGGGAGAAAAACTGTTTTTT.

The V and J genes are TRBV19 and TRBJ2-7, with TRBD1 as a possible D gene (5 bases). This CDR3 contains 14 residues. Trimming pared 5 bases from V and 3 bases from J, leaving 14 bases between. The germline V gene encodes CDR1 LNHDA and CDR2 SQIVND (reference sequence). CDR3 nucleotide sequence: TGTGCCAGTAGTCCCACCACAGGTAACTACGAGCAGTACTTC. This codes for CASSPTTGNYEQYF.

The V gene is TRBV7-8, the J gene TRBJ1-6; 9 bases agree with TRBD1. The CDR3 extends over 17 amino acids. The germline V gene has CDR1 SGHVS and CDR2 FQNEAQ. Trimming at V came to 7 bases and at J to 2 bases, leaving 9 bases not matched to a gene. As DNA, the CDR3 is TGTGCCAGCAAAAAGACAGGGGGGACTCCCTATAATTCACCCCTCCACTTT. Its translation: CASKKTGGTPYNSPLHF.

The chain's CDR3 is CSGVRGDTIYF. The CDR3, as DNA: TGCAGCGGGGTCAGGGGGGACACCATATATTTT. The chain has TRBV29-1 and TRBJ1-3, with 7 positions matching TRBD1. CDR3 length: 11 residues. Germline loops: CDR1 SQVTM, CDR2 ANQGSEA. Trimming took 7 bases from V and 8 from J; bases not matched to a gene: 5.

This clone was detected once. This sequence joins TRBV2 and TRBJ1-1; no clear D. Germline-derived CDR1 and CDR2 are SNHLY and FYNNEI. The CDR3 contains 11 residues. V was clipped by 6 bases and J by 7 bases, with 9 bases between them. As DNA, the CDR3 is TGTGCCAGCAGGGGAGGGTTTGAAGCTTTCTTT. As protein: CASRGGFEAFF. Full variable domain (missing parts from reference TRBV2 and TRBJ1-1): EPEVTQTPSHQVTQMGQEVILRCVPISNHLYFYWYRQILGQKVEFLVSFYNNEISEKSEIFDDQFSVERPDGSNFTLKIRSTKLEDSAMYFCASRGGFEAFFGQGTRLTVV.

The chain carries TRBV5-1 and TRBJ1-1; 7 bases agree with TRBD1. This CDR3 has 16 amino acids. V lost 3 bases to trimming and J lost 0 bases; unmatched junction nucleotides: 8. Per the germline V gene, CDR1 is SGHRS and CDR2 is YFSETQ. The CDR3 sequence: CASSSYRGTLNTEAFF. DNA of the CDR3: TGCGCCAGCAGCTCCTACAGGGGAACACTGAACACTGAAGCTTTCTTT.

The CDR3 bases are TGCGCCAGCACTCCACGCCCGACAGGGGTTGACGAGCAGTACTTC. Protein product: CASTPRPTGVDEQYF. The rearrangement links TRBV5-1 to TRBJ2-7, with TRBD1 matching over 8 bases. V gave up 6 bases and J gave up 5 bases; unmatched junction bases: 13. From germline, CDR1 is SGHRS and CDR2 YFSETQ. The CDR3 sequence is 15 residues long.

The chain carries TRBV7-8 and TRBJ2-3; 8 nucleotides agree with TRBD2. The V segment lost 5 bases and the J segment 3 bases; nucleotides outside the gene matches: 19. The CDR3 spans 19 residues. Germline values: CDR1 SGHVS, CDR2 FQNEAQ. This CDR3 is CASSLKELGRGVSTDTQYF. In DNA form, the CDR3 reads TGTGCCAGCAGCCTCAAAGAATTAGGGCGGGGGGTGTCGACAGATACGCAGTATTTT.

This rearrangement joins TRBV6-1 to TRBJ2-7, with a weak D call TRBD1 (6 bases). CDR1 is MNHNS, CDR2 SASEGT, per germline. Trimming removed 3 bases from V and 2 bases from J, with 11 bases in between. This CDR3 contains 14 residues. CDR3 nucleotide sequence: TGTGCCAGCAGTGACCCGGGACAACCCTACGAGCAGTACTTC. This encodes CASSDPGQPYEQYF.

The rearrangement uses TRBV7-9 and TRBJ1-3, with D hard to call. The CDR3 runs to 14 residues. Trimming cost V 10 bases and J 3 bases, with 16 bases left between them. Germline V CDR1 and CDR2: SEHNR, FQNEAQ (reference sequence). The CDR3 loop is CATRPDAGGNTIYF. The CDR3 nucleotides are TGTGCCACTCGGCCGGACGCGGGTGGAAACACCATATATTTT.

The chain links TRBV20-1 to TRBJ1-2; no clear D. Trimming stripped 4 bases from V and 6 bases from J, with 9 bases between. The germline V gene has CDR1 DFQATT and CDR2 SNEGSKA (reference sequence). The CDR3 contains 11 residues. The CDR3 loop is CSATLGDGYTF. The CDR3 bases are TGCAGTGCTACCCTCGGAGATGGCTACACCTTC.

V and J are TRBV4-2 and TRBJ1-6, with a tentative D call TRBD1 (6 bases). Trimming shortened V by 2 bases and J by 12 bases, and 17 bases separated the two germline ends. The length of the CDR3 is 15 residues. In germline, CDR1 is LGHNA, CDR2 YNFKEQ. CDR3 bases: TGTGCCAGCAGCCAATTGGACCCGGTCAGGGGACCCCTCCACTTT. Its translation: CASSQLDPVRGPLHF.

The rearrangement links TRBV4-2 to TRBJ1-1; the D gene is possibly TRBD1 (5 bases). V was shortened by 8 bases and J by 3 bases, with 10 bases between the two germline ends. The CDR3 is made up of 12 amino acids. Germline CDR1 reads LGHNA; CDR2 reads YNFKEQ. The CDR3 is CASSTGDTEAFF. The CDR3 nucleotides read TGTGCCAGCTCAACAGGCGACACTGAAGCTTTCTTT.

The chain joins TRBV7-9 to TRBJ2-7; 7 bases map to TRBD1. The CDR3 is 16 amino acids. Germline CDR1 and CDR2: SEHNR and FQNEAQ (reference sequence). V lost 7 bases to trimming and J lost 3 bases; unmatched junction nucleotides: 15. For the CDR3, the DNA is TGTGCCAGCACCTCCCTGATGGGGACAGCCTACTACGAGCAGTACTTC. It is translated as CASTSLMGTAYYEQYF.

The gene calls are TRBV9 and TRBJ2-5, with D tentatively TRBD2 (6 bases). V was shortened by 0 bases and J by 1 base, with 10 bases between the two germline ends. The CDR3 covers 15 residues. CDR1 is SGDLS, CDR2 YYNGEE, per germline. CDR3 sequence: CASSVAAGTQETQYF. The CDR3 DNA is TGTGCCAGCAGCGTAGCGGCGGGGACCCAAGAGACCCAGTACTTC.

V and J are TRBV28 and TRBJ2-1, with D perhaps matching TRBD1 (5 bases). V dropped 5 bases and J dropped 4 bases, with 9 bases sitting between them. The CDR3 runs 13 residues. Looked up from germline, CDR1 is MDHEN and CDR2 is SYDVKM. The CDR3 nucleotides are TGTGCCAGCAGTCTCGACAGTTACAATGAGCAGTTCTTC. Protein: CASSLDSYNEQFF.

The rearrangement uses TRBV27 and TRBJ2-1; TRBD1 matches 7 bases. Germline trimming cut 0 bases from V and 12 bases from J; bases unmatched to any gene: 2. This CDR3 has 12 amino acids. CDR1 and CDR2 (germline): MNHEY, SMNVEV (reference sequence). The CDR3 DNA sequence: TGTGCCAGCAGTTTATCGACAGGGATGCAGTTCTTC. Translated, it gives CASSLSTGMQFF.

The rearrangement links TRBV5-1 to TRBJ2-3; 7 bases fit TRBD1. The CDR3 runs to 15 residues. In germline, CDR1 is SGHRS, CDR2 YFSETQ. Trimming at V came to 4 bases and at J to 3 bases, leaving 8 bases not matched to a gene. The CDR3 DNA reads TGCGCCAGCAGCACCCGGACAGGTTTGACAGATACGCAGTATTTT. Encoded protein: CASSTRTGLTDTQYF.

CDR3 nucleotide sequence: TGTGCCACCAGCGGTCCGTTTGGGGGGACAACTAATGAAAAACTGTTTTTT. It encodes CATSGPFGGTTNEKLFF. The V and J genes are TRBV15 and TRBJ1-4; perhaps TRBD1 as D (5 bases). The CDR3 is made up of 17 amino acids. Germline V CDR1 and CDR2: LNHNV, YYDKDF (reference sequence). The ends were cut back, 5 bases at V and 0 bases at J, with 16 bases in the middle.